This T cell receptor beta chain originates from a study of blood T cell repertoires in COVID-19. V was pared by 6 bases and J by 1 base, with 13 bases between. CDR1 MNHEY and CDR2 SVGAGI come from the germline V gene. This CDR3 is built from 15 residues. Enrolled during active infection, Seattle patients were then followed longitudinally. The table came from immunoSEQ multiplex PCR; TCRdb's copy has only in-frame clones and leaves some out. Among about 160,000 clones listed, over 75% were seen once. This chain connects TRBV6-5 to TRBJ1-5; tentatively, D is TRBD1 (5 bases). Sequencing was performed on peripheral blood. The TCR comes from a man older than 75 with COVID-19, enrolled during active disease. The CDR3 is CASSRRGGSNQPQHF. The CDR3 nucleotides read TGTGCCAGCAGCCGACGGGGGGGAAGCAATCAGCCCCAGCATTTT.